The T cell receptor beta chain under discussion was sequenced for a study of shared clonotypes between healthy human individuals. This clone was seen only once. Only in-frame clones appear in the TCRdb table, and some are missing; sequencing was by immunoSEQ multiplex PCR. The data show over 1.4 million clones, with roughly 95% seen just once and roughly 1.1% held by the top ten. All donors were Caucasian adults living in Nashville, Tennessee. The CD4+ fraction was divided into a CD45RA+ naive subset and a CD45RA-negative memory subset. The sequence came from a man aged 25-40 years in good health. The sequenced sample consisted of naive CD4+ T cells sorted from blood. Subset here: CD45RA+ positively selected.

The chain's CDR3 is CASRVGLARPYEQYF. The CDR3 DNA sequence: TGCGCCAGCAGGGTTGGACTAGCGAGGCCCTACGAGCAGTACTTC. The chain couples TRBV10-2 to TRBJ2-7; TRBD2 matches 9 bases. Germline loops: CDR1 WSHSY, CDR2 SAAADI. V lost 6 bases and J lost 2; bases outside the gene matches: 8. CDR3 length: 15 amino acids.